This section outlines one T cell receptor (beta chain) sequence together with its context. Its target is not known. Autoimmune disease history or systemic immunosuppression was exclusionary. Clones were read by immunoSEQ multiplex PCR, and TCRdb kept only the in-frame ones, dropping some. The sample holds some 77,000 clones; approximately 83% are singletons and the top ten take 5% to 6.5%. The source of the sample is a study of OX40 agonist ivuxolimab in advanced cancers. Study as a whole: Enrollees could have had prior anti-PD-1, anti-PD-L1 or anti-CTLA-4 therapy, which around 40% had received.

Study findings and constraints: Antigens targeted by the expanded peripheral T cells were not determined. On average, CD8+ T cells had more expanded clones than CD4+.

CDR1 is WSHSY, CDR2 SAAADI, per germline. This CDR3 has 18 amino acids. Unmatched junction bases numbered 9, after V lost 0 bases and J lost 1 base. The chain links TRBV10-2 to TRBJ1-1, with TRBD1 matching 9 bases. The sample was CD4+ or CD8+ T cells sorted from blood, taken in a trial of the OX40 agonist ivuxolimab. The sequence derives from an adult with an advanced solid tumor such as melanoma, head and neck, liver or kidney cancer. The CDR3 DNA is TGCGCCAGCAGTGAGTCCCAAACCGGGACAGGGAAGAACACTGAAGCTTTCTTT. Amino acids: CASSESQTGTGKNTEAFF.